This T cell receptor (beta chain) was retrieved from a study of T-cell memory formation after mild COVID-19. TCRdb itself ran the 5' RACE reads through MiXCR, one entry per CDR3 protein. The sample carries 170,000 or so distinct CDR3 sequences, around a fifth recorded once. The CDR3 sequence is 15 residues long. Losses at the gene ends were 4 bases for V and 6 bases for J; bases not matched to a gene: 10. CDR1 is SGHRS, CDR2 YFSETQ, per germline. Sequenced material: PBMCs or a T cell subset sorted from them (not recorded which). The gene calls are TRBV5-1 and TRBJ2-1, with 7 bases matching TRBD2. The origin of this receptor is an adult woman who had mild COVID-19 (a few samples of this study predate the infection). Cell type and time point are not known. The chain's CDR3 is CASSLAGGTPNEQFF. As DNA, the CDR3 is TGCGCCAGCAGCCTGGCCGGGGGGACTCCCAATGAGCAGTTCTTC.